The 8 T cell receptor beta chains below were found in one sample sequenced in a study of radiation and T cells in renal cell carcinoma. Time point: blood 2 weeks post-SBRT. Treatment described: 15 Gy SBRT to primary tumor, nephrectomy 4 weeks later. Generated by immunoSEQ multiplex PCR, the TCRdb table keeps only in-frame clones and is missing some. The sample has some 80,000 clones, about 86% seen once. This specimen consisted of blood, obtained from a patient whose treatment included radiotherapy and nephrectomy. The origin of the receptors is a woman between 45 and 65 years old with renal cell carcinoma.

This clone was counted a few times. The gene calls are TRBV19 and TRBJ1-5; D is unresolved. The CDR3 contains 11 residues. CDR1 LNHDA and CDR2 SQIVND come from the germline V gene (reference sequence). V shed 3 bases and J shed 12 bases, with 9 bases lying between them. The CDR3 region has the DNA TGTGCCAGTAGTATCGAGGCCGTCCAGCATTTT. Translation: CASSIEAVQHF.

The chain joins TRBV5-4 to TRBJ1-1; 8 nucleotides match TRBD1. V gave up 0 bases and J gave up 1 base; unmatched junction bases: 5. Germline values: CDR1 SGHNT, CDR2 YYREEE (reference sequence). The CDR3 has 16 amino acids. CDR3 protein: CASSLEYGTGNTEAFF. The CDR3, as DNA: TGTGCCAGCAGCTTGGAGTATGGGACAGGGAACACTGAAGCTTTCTTT.

The rearrangement uses TRBV6-6 and TRBJ1-5, with D hard to call. This CDR3 has 13 amino acids. Trimming left V 2 bases short and J 7 bases short, with 9 bases between. CDR1 is MNHNY and CDR2 is SVGAGI in the germline V gene (reference sequence). DNA for the CDR3: TGTGCCAGCAGTTACGGGTATGAACAGCCCCAGCATTTT. It encodes CASSYGYEQPQHF.

The V call is TRBV7-6, the J call TRBJ2-7; unclear D gene. V was cut by 0 bases and J by 7 bases, with 7 bases left in between. CDR3 length: 12 residues. CDR1 and CDR2 (germline): SGHVS, FNYEAQ. In nucleotides, the CDR3 is TGTGCCAGCAGCTTAGCGCTAGGGGAGCAGTACTTC. Residues: CASSLALGEQYF. Full variable domain (missing parts from reference TRBV7-6 and TRBJ2-7): GAGVSQSPRYKVTKRGQDVALRCDPISGHVSLYWYRQALGQGPEFLTYFNYEAQQDKSGLPNDRFSAERPEGSISTLTIQRTEQRDSAMYRCASSLALGEQYFGPGTRLTVT.

The V and J genes are TRBV28 and TRBJ2-7; D is unclear. Trimming removed 4 bases at V and 4 bases at J, with 8 bases between. CDR3 length equals 12 residues. From germline, CDR1 is MDHEN and CDR2 SYDVKM. For the CDR3, the DNA is TGTGCCAGCAGTTCCAAGAGGTACGAGCAGTACTTC. Translating it yields CASSSKRYEQYF.

The chain is built from TRBV19 and TRBJ2-5, with 10 bases matching TRBD2. The CDR3 is 15 amino acids. The germline gives CDR1 LNHDA, CDR2 SQIVND (reference sequence). With 7 bases clipped from V and 4 bases from J, the junction kept 9 bases outside the gene matches. The CDR3, as DNA: TGTGCCAGTAAACTAGCGGGGTTTGATGGAGAGACCCAGTACTTC. Encoded protein: CASKLAGFDGETQYF.

The rearrangement uses TRBV27 and TRBJ1-5; D is perhaps TRBD1 (5 bases). The V and J ends lost 5 bases and 6 bases respectively, with 14 bases between them. The CDR3 consists of 14 residues. CDR1 and CDR2 (germline): MNHEY, SMNVEV (reference sequence). This CDR3 reads CASSPLHRSQPQHF. The CDR3 nucleotides are TGTGCCAGCAGTCCACTCCACAGGTCTCAGCCCCAGCATTTT.

The J gene is TRBJ2-1, the V gene TRBV5-4; possible D gene TRBD2, 6 bases. V was pared by 4 bases and J by 1 base, with 12 bases between. The CDR3 is 15 amino acids. Germline lookup yields CDR1 SGHNT and CDR2 YYREEE (reference sequence). CDR3 sequence (DNA): TGTGCCAGCAGCCCATCGCGGGAATCCTACAATGAGCAGTTCTTC. Protein product: CASSPSRESYNEQFF.